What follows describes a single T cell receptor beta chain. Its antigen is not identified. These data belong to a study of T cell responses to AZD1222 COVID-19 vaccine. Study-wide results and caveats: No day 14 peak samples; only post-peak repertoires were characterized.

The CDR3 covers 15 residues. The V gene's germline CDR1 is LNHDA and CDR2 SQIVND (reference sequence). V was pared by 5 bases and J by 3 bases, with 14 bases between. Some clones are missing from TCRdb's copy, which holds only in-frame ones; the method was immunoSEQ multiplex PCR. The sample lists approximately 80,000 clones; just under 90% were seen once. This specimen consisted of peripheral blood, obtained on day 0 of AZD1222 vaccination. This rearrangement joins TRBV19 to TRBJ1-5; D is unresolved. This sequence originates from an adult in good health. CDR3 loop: CASSSRWADNQPQHF. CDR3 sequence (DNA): TGTGCCAGTAGTTCCCGGTGGGCGGACAATCAGCCCCAGCATTTT.